The 8 T cell receptor beta chains reported below all come from one sample, sequenced in a study of post-analysis software for immune sequencing data. The study, taken as a whole, reports: The study found TRBV5-6, TRBV5-1 and TRBV20-1 among a few TRBV segments more frequent in patients than controls.

Included in the TCR beta cDNA libraries were unique molecular identifiers. MiXCR, applied by TCRdb to the PCR reads, yields one record per CDR3 protein. The data show some 700,000 distinct CDR3 sequences, with approximately 60% seen just once and about 11% held by the top ten. Their target antigens are unknown. The sequenced sample was blood. Receptors were obtained from a girl aged 2-10 years with multiple sclerosis.

This clonotype was seen only a few times. The chain employs TRBV14 and TRBJ2-7, with 11 positions matching TRBD1. Germline values: CDR1 SGHDN, CDR2 FVKESK. V gave up 4 bases and J gave up 1 base; unmatched junction bases: 9. The CDR3 length is 17 residues. The CDR3 DNA follows: TGTGCCAGCAGCCTGACACCCGGGACAGGGGGGTCCTACGAGCAGTACTTC. Translated, it gives CASSLTPGTGGSYEQYF.

The chain couples TRBV7-9 to TRBJ2-7, with 10 positions matching TRBD2. V lost 3 bases and J lost 6; bases outside the gene matches: 11. This CDR3 region has 16 residues. Germline V gene data show CDR1 as SEHNR and CDR2 as FQNEAQ (reference sequence). The CDR3 nucleotides are TGTGCCAGCAGCTTTAGGGCTAGCGGGAGTGGAAGCGAGCAGTACTTC. Protein: CASSFRASGSGSEQYF.

In regard to this clonotype: Mismatch with germline at one junction end may stem from a read error. V and J are TRBV12-3 or TRBV12-4 and TRBJ2-1; 7 nucleotides agree with TRBD1. The CDR3 contains 14 residues. DNA for the CDR3: TGTGCCAACAGTGTCGGACAGGTCTACAATGAGCAGTTCTTC. Translating it yields CANSVGQVYNEQFF.

This clonotype was picked up a small number of times. In DNA form, the CDR3 reads TGTGCCAGCAGTTACCTCCGGGACAGGGGAGGGGGGTCCTCCTACAATGAGCAGTTCTTC. Protein: CASSYLRDRGGGSSYNEQFF. The rearrangement joins TRBV6-2 or TRBV6-3 to TRBJ2-1; 10 nucleotides match TRBD1. The ends lost 2 bases at V and 0 bases at J; junction bases unmatched: 13. Germline V gene lookup returns CDR1 MNHEY and CDR2 SVGEGT. The CDR3 spans 20 residues.

This chain links TRBV10-3 with TRBJ1-2; D gene unclear. V lost 5 bases and J 5 bases, leaving 15 bases between the germline ends. Germline assignment: CDR1 ENHRY and CDR2 SYGVKD. The length of the CDR3 is 14 residues. CDR3 protein: CAISQNGATYGYTF. For the CDR3, the DNA is TGTGCCATCAGTCAGAACGGAGCGACTTATGGCTACACCTTC.

The sample holds a few counts of this clonotype. This rearrangement joins TRBV5-1 to TRBJ2-2, with a weak D call TRBD1 (6 bases). CDR1 is SGHRS, CDR2 YFSETQ, per germline. The CDR3 has 13 amino acids. The V end was cut by 5 bases, the J end by 5 bases, with 10 bases between. The DNA of the CDR3 is TGCGCCAGCAGATACAGGGAGACCGGGGAGCTGTTTTTT. Its translation is CASRYRETGELFF. The full variable domain, rest sourced from reference TRBV5-1 and TRBJ2-2, is KAGVTQTPRYLIKTRGQQVTLSCSPISGHRSVSWYQQTPGQGLQFLFEYFSETQRNKGNFPGRFSGRQFSNSRSEMNVSTLELGDSALYLCASRYRETGELFFGEGSRLTVL.

This clonotype was seen more than once but under ten times. This chain joins TRBV24-1 and TRBJ1-2, with D maybe TRBD1 (6 bases). Trimming pared 4 bases from V and 4 bases from J, leaving 12 bases between. Germline V lookup: CDR1 KGHDR, CDR2 SFDVKD. CDR3 length: 14 residues. For the CDR3, the DNA is TGTGCCACCAGTGAAACAGGGAGCGGCTATGGCTACACCTTC. Translating gives CATSETGSGYGYTF.

The V gene is TRBV5-5, the J gene TRBJ2-3; D is ambiguous. In germline, CDR1 is SGHKS, CDR2 YYEKEE (reference sequence). CDR3 length equals 13 residues. Trimming removed 4 bases at V and 5 bases at J, with 11 bases between. The CDR3 DNA is TGTGCCAGCAGCCCGCGGATCGAAGATACGCAGTATTTT. Protein sequence: CASSPRIEDTQYF.